The 10 T cell receptor beta chains reported below all come from one sample, sequenced in a study of a mutant IDH1 vaccine in newly diagnosed glioma. Time point given: baseline, week 1 (first vaccination visit). Regarding treatment: pre-vaccination baseline after standard-of-care therapy. The data were produced by immunoSEQ multiplex PCR, yet TCRdb's version contains in-frame clones alone and is incomplete. The repertoire holds about 24,000 clones, with just over 90% as singletons. Sequences were derived from PBMCs, sampled from a glioma patient treated with radiotherapy, temozolomide or both. Receptors originate from a man aged 25 to 40 with glioma.

The gene calls are TRBV6-5 and TRBJ1-1; weak D call: TRBD1 (5 bases). The CDR3 is 14 residues long. The germline V gene has CDR1 MNHEY and CDR2 SVGAGI. V shed 2 bases and J shed 0 bases, with 7 bases lying between them. The CDR3 here is CASSYDRLNTEAFF. As DNA, the CDR3 is TGTGCCAGCAGTTACGACAGATTGAACACTGAAGCTTTCTTT.

This chain links TRBV7-9 with TRBJ1-1, with no clear D. CDR1 and CDR2 (germline): SEHNR, FQNEAQ (reference sequence). V lost 2 bases, J lost 12 bases, and 10 bases lay in between. The CDR3 loop spans 11 amino acids. This chain's CDR3 is CASSLSHRSFF. In DNA, the CDR3 is TGTGCCAGCAGCTTATCTCACAGATCTTTCTTT.

This clone was seen a single time. This chain links TRBV5-4 with TRBJ2-5; TRBD2 is a possible D gene (6 bases). Matching the DNA end better, TRBJ2-7 makes the J call doubtful. Germline V gene lookup returns CDR1 SGHNT and CDR2 YYREEE (reference sequence). This CDR3 spans 15 amino acids. Written as DNA, the CDR3 is TGTGCCAGCAGCTTGGCCGGGAGATTAGTCCACGAGCAGTACTTC. It translates to CASSLAGRLVHEQYF.

The chain carries TRBV18 and TRBJ1-5; possible D gene TRBD1, 5 bases. V gave up 1 base and J gave up 2 bases, with 9 bases separating them. The CDR3 has 15 residues. Germline lookup yields CDR1 KGHSH and CDR2 LQKENI. In DNA, the CDR3 is TGTGCCAGCTCACCACTGGGGCAGGGCAATCAGCCCCAGCATTTT. This gives the protein CASSPLGQGNQPQHF.

This sequence joins TRBV18 and TRBJ1-3, with D possibly matching TRBD1 (5 bases). CDR3 length equals 15 residues. Deletions cut 0 bases from V and 7 bases from J, with 13 bases between. From germline, CDR1 is KGHSH and CDR2 LQKENI. DNA of the CDR3: TGTGCCAGCTCACCACCCGGGACTCCAAAGAACACCATATATTTT. This codes for CASSPPGTPKNTIYF.

The genes are TRBV7-9 and TRBJ1-3; possibly TRBD1 for D (5 bases). The CDR3 has 16 amino acids. V gave up 5 bases and J gave up 0 bases, with 14 bases separating them. Germline V lookup: CDR1 SEHNR, CDR2 FQNEAQ (reference sequence). CDR3 in amino acids: CASSLTWGSSGNTIYF. CDR3 sequence (DNA): TGTGCCAGCAGCCTGACCTGGGGCAGCTCTGGAAACACCATATATTTT.

This clone was observed once. The chain links TRBV29-1 to TRBJ2-1; TRBD2 matches 9 bases. The V gene's germline CDR1 is SQVTM and CDR2 ANQGSEA. The CDR3 extends over 15 amino acids. The V and J ends lost 7 bases and 0 bases, in that order; junction bases with no gene match: 7. In DNA form, the CDR3 reads TGCAGCGCCGAGGGCGGGAGGGTCTCCTACAATGAGCAGTTCTTC. It yields the protein CSAEGGRVSYNEQFF.

This chain joins TRBV6-4 and TRBJ2-3; the D call may be TRBD1 or TRBD2 (5 bases each). With 3 bases removed from V and 6 bases from J, the gap between germline ends came to 13 bases. Germline loops: CDR1 MRHNA, CDR2 SNTAGT. This CDR3 comprises 14 residues. The CDR3 spells CASSDQVEGDTQYF. In DNA form, the CDR3 reads TGTGCCAGCAGTGATCAGGTCGAGGGGGATACGCAGTATTTT.

There are a few counts of this clone. V is TRBV6-5 and J is TRBJ2-5; D call uncertain. The germline V gene has CDR1 MNHEY and CDR2 SVGAGI. The CDR3 contains 15 residues. V lost 4 bases, J lost 1 base, and 13 bases lay in between. The CDR3 reads CASSSTQRAQETQYF. The CDR3, as DNA: TGTGCCAGCAGTTCGACCCAGCGCGCCCAAGAGACCCAGTACTTC.

The rearrangement uses TRBV11-2 and TRBJ2-7; D gene ambiguous. CDR3 size: 13 residues. Trimming shortened V by 0 bases and J by 6 bases, and 9 bases separated the two germline ends. Germline V gene sequence: CDR1 SGHAT, CDR2 FQNNGV. The CDR3, as DNA: TGTGCCAGCAGCTTAGACCCATCGCTCGAGCAGTACTTC. Encoded protein: CASSLDPSLEQYF.